Listed below are T cell receptor beta chains from one sample, sequenced in a study of blood T cell repertoires in COVID-19. This table comes from immunoSEQ multiplex PCR, and its TCRdb copy is limited to in-frame clones, with some not included. Counted here are around 370,000 clones, nearly 90% occurring once; the ten biggest clones make up 6.5%. The sequenced sample was peripheral blood. The origin of the receptors is a man between 18 and 35 years old with active or convalescent COVID-19. Both conserved end residues are part of each CDR3. Each record gives: V gene, D gene, clone size, J gene, CDR3 protein, CDR3 DNA. The D gene is left open where the match is weak. Expanded clones are given a class, and other clones once, few, many or no size at all.

TRBV5-6	.	.	TRBJ2-7	CASSPRRLLRIYEQYF	TGTGCCAGCAGCCCCCGGAGGCTCCTAAGGATCTACGAGCAGTACTTC
TRBV7-8	TRBD1	.	TRBJ1-2	CASSAPGGSSGYTF	TGTGCCAGCAGCGCGCCAGGGGGGTCCTCGGGCTACACCTTC
TRBV7-9	TRBD1	.	TRBJ1-1	CASVQGRGMNTEAFF	TGTGCCAGCGTACAGGGGCGTGGAATGAACACTGAAGCTTTCTTT
TRBV29-1	.	.	TRBJ1-2	CSVQRPGNYGYTF	TGCAGCGTTCAGCGTCCGGGGAACTATGGCTACACCTTC
TRBV7-9	.	once	TRBJ1-3	CASSFGRETSGNTIYF	TGTGCCAGCAGCTTCGGACGGGAGACCTCTGGAAACACCATATATTTT
TRBV2	TRBD1	.	TRBJ2-3	CASKGQGTDTQYF	TGTGCCAGCAAGGGACAGGGCACAGATACGCAGTATTTT
TRBV5-6	TRBD1	once	TRBJ2-5	CASSLTGGETQYF	TGTGCCAGCAGCTTAACAGGGGGAGAGACCCAGTACTTC
TRBV6-5	.	.	TRBJ1-2	CASSVGGHVWYGYTF	TGTGCCAGCAGCGTAGGCGGGCACGTATGGTATGGCTACACCTTC
TRBV4-2	TRBD1	.	TRBJ2-1	CASRNGRGTYNEQFF	TGTGCCAGCAGGAATGGCAGGGGGACCTACAATGAGCAGTTCTTC
TRBV6-6	.	once	TRBJ2-7	CASSYSQRTRVYEQYF	TGTGCCAGCAGTTACTCGCAGCGTACGAGGGTCTACGAGCAGTACTTC
TRBV12-5	TRBD2	.	TRBJ2-3	CASGTGTSGGGTDTQYF	TGTGCTAGTGGGACCGGGACTAGCGGGGGAGGCACAGATACGCAGTATTTT
TRBV19	TRBD1	.	TRBJ2-3	CARGTGGTTDTQYF	TGTGCCAGGGGGACAGGGGGGACGACAGATACGCAGTATTTT
TRBV7-9	TRBD1	.	TRBJ2-2	CASSSRDRGPATGELFF	TGTGCCAGCAGCTCCCGGGACAGGGGACCCGCTACCGGGGAGCTGTTTTTT
TRBV23-1	.	.	TRBJ1-1	CASSQAGRLNTEAFF	TGCGCCAGCAGTCAAGCGGGACGGTTGAACACTGAAGCTTTCTTT
TRBV14	TRBD2	once	TRBJ2-5	CASSQVRTSLETQYF	TGTGCCAGCAGCCAAGTCAGGACTAGCCTAGAGACCCAGTACTTC
TRBV11-3	.	.	TRBJ2-5	CASSLGVGGQETQYF	TGTGCCAGCAGCTTAGGGGTAGGGGGTCAAGAGACCCAGTACTTC